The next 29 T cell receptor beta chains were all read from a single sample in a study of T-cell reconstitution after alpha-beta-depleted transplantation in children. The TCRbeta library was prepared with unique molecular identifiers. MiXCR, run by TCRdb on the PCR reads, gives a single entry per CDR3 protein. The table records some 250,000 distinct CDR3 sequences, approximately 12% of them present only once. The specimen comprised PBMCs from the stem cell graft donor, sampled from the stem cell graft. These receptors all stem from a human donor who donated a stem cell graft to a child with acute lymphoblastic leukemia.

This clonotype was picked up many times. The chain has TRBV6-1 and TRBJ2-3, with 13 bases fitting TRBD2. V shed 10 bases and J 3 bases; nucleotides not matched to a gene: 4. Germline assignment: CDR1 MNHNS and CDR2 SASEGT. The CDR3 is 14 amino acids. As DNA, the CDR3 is TGTGCCACCCTACTAGCGGGGGGGACAGATACGCAGTATTTT. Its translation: CATLLAGGTDTQYF.

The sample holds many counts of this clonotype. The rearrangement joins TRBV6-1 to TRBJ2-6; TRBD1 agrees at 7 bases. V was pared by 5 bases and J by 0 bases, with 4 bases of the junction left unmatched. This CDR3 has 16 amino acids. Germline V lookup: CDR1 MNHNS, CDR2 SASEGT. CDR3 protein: CASSKGQNSGANVLTF. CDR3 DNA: TGTGCCAGCAGTAAGGGACAGAACTCTGGGGCCAACGTCCTGACTTTC.

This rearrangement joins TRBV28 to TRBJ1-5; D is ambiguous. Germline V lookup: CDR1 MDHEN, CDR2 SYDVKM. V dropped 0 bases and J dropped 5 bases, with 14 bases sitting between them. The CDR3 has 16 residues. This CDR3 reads CASSLCWQAHYQPQHF. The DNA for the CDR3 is TGTGCCAGCAGTTTATGTTGGCAAGCCCATTATCAGCCCCAGCATTTT.

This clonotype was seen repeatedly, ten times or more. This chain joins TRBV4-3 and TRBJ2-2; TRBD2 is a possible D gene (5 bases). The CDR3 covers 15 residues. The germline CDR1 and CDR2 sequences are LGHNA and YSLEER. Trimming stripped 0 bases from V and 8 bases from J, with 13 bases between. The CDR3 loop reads CASSQERLSFGELFF. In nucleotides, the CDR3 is TGCGCCAGCAGCCAAGAACGACTATCTTTTGGGGAGCTGTTTTTT.

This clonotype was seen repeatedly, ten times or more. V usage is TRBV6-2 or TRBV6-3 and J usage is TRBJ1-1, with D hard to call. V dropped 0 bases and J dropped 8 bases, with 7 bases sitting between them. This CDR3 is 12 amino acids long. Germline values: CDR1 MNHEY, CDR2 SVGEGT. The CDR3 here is CASSYSPVEAFF. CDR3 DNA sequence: TGTGCCAGCAGTTACTCGCCAGTAGAAGCTTTCTTT.

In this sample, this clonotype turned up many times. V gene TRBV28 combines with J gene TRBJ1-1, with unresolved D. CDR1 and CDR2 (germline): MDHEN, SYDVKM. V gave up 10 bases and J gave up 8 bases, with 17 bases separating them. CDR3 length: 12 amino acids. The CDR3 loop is CAIRTDVSEAFF. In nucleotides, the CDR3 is TGTGCCATCAGGACGGATGTATCAGAAGCTTTCTTT.

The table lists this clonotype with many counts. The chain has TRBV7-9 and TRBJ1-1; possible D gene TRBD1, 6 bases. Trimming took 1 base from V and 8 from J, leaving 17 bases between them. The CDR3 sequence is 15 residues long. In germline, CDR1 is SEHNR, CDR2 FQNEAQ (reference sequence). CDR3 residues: CASSLGGAVGREAFF. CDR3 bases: TGTGCCAGCAGCTTAGGGGGGGCAGTTGGCCGGGAAGCTTTCTTT.

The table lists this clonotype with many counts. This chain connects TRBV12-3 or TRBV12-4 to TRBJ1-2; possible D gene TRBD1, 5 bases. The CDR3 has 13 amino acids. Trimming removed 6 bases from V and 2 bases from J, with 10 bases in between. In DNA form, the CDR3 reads TGTGCCAGCAGCCAGGACACCAACTATGGCTACACCTTC. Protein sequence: CASSQDTNYGYTF.

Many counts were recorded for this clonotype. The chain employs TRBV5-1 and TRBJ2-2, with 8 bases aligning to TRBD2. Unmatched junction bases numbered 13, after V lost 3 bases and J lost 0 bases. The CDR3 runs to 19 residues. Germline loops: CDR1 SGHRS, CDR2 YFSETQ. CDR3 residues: CASSSGRLAPIPNTGELFF. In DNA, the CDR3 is TGCGCCAGCAGCTCCGGCCGACTAGCGCCCATTCCGAACACCGGGGAGCTGTTTTTT.

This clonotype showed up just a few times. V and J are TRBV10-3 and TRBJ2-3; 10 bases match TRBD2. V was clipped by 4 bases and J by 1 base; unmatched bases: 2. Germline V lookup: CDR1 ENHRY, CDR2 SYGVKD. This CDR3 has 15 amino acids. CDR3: CAISGGTSGTDTQYF. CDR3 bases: TGTGCCATCAGTGGCGGGACTAGCGGCACAGATACGCAGTATTTT.

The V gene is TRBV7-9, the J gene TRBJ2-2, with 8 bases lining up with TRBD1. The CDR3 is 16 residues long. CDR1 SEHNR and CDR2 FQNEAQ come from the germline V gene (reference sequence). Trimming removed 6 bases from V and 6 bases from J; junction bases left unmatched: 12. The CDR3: CASSPGGDRYPGELFF. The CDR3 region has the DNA TGTGCCAGCAGTCCAGGAGGGGACAGGTACCCCGGGGAGCTGTTTTTT.

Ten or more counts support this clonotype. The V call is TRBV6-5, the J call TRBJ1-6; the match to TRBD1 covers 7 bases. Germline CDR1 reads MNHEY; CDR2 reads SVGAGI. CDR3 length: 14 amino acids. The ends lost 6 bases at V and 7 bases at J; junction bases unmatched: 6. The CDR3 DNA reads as TGTGCCAGCAGGGGGACAGCTTCAAATTCACCCCTCCACTTT. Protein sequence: CASRGTASNSPLHF.

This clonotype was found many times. The chain's CDR3 is CASSLGGAELFF. In nucleotides, the CDR3 is TGTGCCAGCAGTTTGGGTGGGGCGGAGCTGTTTTTT. The rearrangement uses TRBV27 and TRBJ2-2, with D tentatively TRBD1 (5 bases). CDR1 is MNHEY, CDR2 SMNVEV, per germline (reference sequence). V was shortened by 3 bases and J by 10 bases, with 9 bases between the two germline ends. The CDR3 has 12 residues.

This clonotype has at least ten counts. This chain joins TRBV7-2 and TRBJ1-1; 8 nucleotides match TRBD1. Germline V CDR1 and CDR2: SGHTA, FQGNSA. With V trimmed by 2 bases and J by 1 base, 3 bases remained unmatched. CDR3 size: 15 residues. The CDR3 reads CASSLQGAANTEAFF. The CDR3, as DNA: TGTGCCAGCAGCTTACAGGGGGCAGCGAACACTGAAGCTTTCTTT.

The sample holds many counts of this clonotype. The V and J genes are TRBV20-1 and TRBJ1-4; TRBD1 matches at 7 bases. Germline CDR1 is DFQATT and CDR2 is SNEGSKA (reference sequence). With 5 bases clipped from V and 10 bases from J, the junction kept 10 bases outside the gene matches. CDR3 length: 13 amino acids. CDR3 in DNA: TGCAGTGCTCCAGACAGGGCGGTACGAAAACTGTTTTTT. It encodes CSAPDRAVRKLFF.

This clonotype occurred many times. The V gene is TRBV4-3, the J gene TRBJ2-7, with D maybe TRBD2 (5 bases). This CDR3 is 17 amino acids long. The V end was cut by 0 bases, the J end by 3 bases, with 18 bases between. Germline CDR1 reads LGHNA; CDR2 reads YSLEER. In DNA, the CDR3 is TGCGCCAGCAGCCAAGAAACCCCCGCTTTTGGACTCTACGAGCAGTACTTC. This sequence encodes CASSQETPAFGLYEQYF.

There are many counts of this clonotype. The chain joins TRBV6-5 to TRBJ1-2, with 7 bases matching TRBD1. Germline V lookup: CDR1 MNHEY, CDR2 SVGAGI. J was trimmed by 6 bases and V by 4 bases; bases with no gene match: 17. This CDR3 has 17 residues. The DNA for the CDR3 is TGTGCCAGCAGTTTCACCGGGACAGAAGAAGATGGTCATGGCTACACCTTC. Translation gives CASSFTGTEEDGHGYTF.

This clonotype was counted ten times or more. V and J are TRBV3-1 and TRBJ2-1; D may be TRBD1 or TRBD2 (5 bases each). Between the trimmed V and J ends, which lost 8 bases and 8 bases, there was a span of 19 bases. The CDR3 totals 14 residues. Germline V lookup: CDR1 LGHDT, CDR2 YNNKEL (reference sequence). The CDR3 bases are TGTGCCAGCTCCCGGGCGAGGGGTCGGGATGAGCAGTTCTTC. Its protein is CASSRARGRDEQFF.

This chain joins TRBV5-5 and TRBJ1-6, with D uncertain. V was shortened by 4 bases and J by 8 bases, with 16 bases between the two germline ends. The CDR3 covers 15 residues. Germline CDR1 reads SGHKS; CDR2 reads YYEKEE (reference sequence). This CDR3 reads CASSVRWGRDSPLHF. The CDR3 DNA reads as TGTGCCAGCAGCGTTCGGTGGGGTAGGGATTCACCCCTCCACTTT. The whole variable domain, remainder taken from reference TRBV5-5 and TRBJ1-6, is DAGVTQSPTHLIKTRGQQVTLRCSPISGHKSVSWYQQVLGQGPQFIFQYYEKEERGRGNFPDRFSARQFPNYSSELNVNALLLGDSALYLCASSVRWGRDSPLHFGNGTRLTVT.

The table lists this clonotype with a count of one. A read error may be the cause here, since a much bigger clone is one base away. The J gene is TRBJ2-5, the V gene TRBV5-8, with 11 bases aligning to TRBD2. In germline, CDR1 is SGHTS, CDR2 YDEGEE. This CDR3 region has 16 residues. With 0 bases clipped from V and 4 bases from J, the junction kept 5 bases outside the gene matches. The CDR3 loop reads CASSLGLAGSRETQYF. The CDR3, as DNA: TGTGCCAGCAGCTTGGGACTAGCGGGGTCGCGAGAGACCCAGTACTTC.

CDR3 residues: CAVRLDSGRGTGELFF. CDR3 bases: TGTGCCGTACGACTCGATAGCGGGAGGGGCACCGGGGAGCTGTTTTTT. This chain joins TRBV10-3 and TRBJ2-2, with 11 bases identical to TRBD2. The V gene end was trimmed by 11 bases and the J gene end by 4 bases; junction bases not matched to a gene: 12. CDR1 and CDR2 (germline): ENHRY, SYGVKD. This CDR3 region has 16 residues.

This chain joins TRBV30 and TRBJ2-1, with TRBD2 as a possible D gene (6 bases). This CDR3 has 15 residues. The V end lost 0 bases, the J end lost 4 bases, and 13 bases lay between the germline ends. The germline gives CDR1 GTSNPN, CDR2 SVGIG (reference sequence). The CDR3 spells CAWSVKAGLYNEQFF. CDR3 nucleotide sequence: TGTGCCTGGAGTGTAAAGGCGGGGCTATACAATGAGCAGTTCTTC.

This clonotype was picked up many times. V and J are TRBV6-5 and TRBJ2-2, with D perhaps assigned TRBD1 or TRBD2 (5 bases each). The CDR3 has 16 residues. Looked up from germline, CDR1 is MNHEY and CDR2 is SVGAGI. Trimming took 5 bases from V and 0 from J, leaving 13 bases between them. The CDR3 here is CASSPQGRPNTGELFF. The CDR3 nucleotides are TGTGCCAGCAGTCCCCAGGGACGGCCGAACACCGGGGAGCTGTTTTTT.

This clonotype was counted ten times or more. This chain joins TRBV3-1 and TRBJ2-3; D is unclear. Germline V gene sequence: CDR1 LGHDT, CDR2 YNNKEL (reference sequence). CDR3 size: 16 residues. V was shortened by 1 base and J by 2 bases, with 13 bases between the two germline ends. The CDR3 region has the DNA TGTGCCAGCAGCCAAGTGAAAGGGTTATACACAGATACGCAGTATTTT. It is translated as CASSQVKGLYTDTQYF.

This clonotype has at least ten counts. In nucleotides, the CDR3 is TGCAGTGCTAGGGGGGGTGGTGAGGGAAAGGGCTACACCTTC. It is translated as CSARGGGEGKGYTF. The rearrangement links TRBV20-1 to TRBJ1-2; maybe TRBD1 (5 bases). The V end was cut by 3 bases, the J end by 8 bases, with 19 bases between. Germline CDR1 and CDR2: DFQATT and SNEGSKA (reference sequence). The CDR3 covers 14 residues.

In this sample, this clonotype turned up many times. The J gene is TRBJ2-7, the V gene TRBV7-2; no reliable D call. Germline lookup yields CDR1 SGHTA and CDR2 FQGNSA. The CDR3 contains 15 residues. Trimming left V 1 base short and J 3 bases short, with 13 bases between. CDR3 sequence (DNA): TGTGCCAGCAGCTTAGAGGCACCGAGAAGCTACGAGCAGTACTTC. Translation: CASSLEAPRSYEQYF. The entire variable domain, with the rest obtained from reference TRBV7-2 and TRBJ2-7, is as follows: GAGVSQSPSNKVTEKGKDVELRCDPISGHTALYWYRQSLGQGLEFLIYFQGNSAPDKSGLPSDRFSAERTGGSVSTLTIQRTQQEDSAVYLCASSLEAPRSYEQYFGPGTRLTVT.

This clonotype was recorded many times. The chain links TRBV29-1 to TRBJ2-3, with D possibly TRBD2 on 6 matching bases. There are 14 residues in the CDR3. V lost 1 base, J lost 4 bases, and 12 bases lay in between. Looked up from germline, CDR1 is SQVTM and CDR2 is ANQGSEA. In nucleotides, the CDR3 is TGCAGCGTTGAAGGTTGGGCGGGATCAGATACGCAGTATTTT. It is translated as CSVEGWAGSDTQYF.

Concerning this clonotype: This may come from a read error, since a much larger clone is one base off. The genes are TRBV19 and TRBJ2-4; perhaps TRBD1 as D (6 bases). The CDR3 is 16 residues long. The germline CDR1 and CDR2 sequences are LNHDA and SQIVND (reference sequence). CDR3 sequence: CASSMGQRAANNIQYF. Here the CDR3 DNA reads TGTGCCAGTAGTATGGGACAACGGGCAGCCAACAACATTCAGTACTTC.

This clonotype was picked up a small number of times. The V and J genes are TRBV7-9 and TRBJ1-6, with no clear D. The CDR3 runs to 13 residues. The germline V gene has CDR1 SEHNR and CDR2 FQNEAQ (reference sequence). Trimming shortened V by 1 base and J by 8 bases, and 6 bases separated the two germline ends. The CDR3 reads CASSLEAYSPLHF. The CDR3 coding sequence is TGTGCCAGCAGCTTAGAGGCGTATTCACCCCTCCACTTT.